The 2 T cell receptor beta chains in this list originate from one sample, sequenced in a study of shared clonotypes between healthy human individuals. TCRdb's table, derived via immunoSEQ multiplex PCR, lists solely in-frame clones and lacks some. Among around 990,000 clones listed, about 72% were seen once. The source material was memory CD4+ T cells from PBMCs. Subset here: CD45RA-negative fraction. These receptors all stem from a man aged 18 to 35 in good health. Some clones in this sample may be carry-over from other donors' samples.

The chain combines TRBV15 with TRBJ1-2; the D gene is possibly TRBD1 (6 bases). Germline-derived CDR1 and CDR2 are LNHNV and YYDKDF (reference sequence). V was cut by 1 base and J by 7 bases, with 7 bases left in between. CDR3 length equals 12 residues. The CDR3 is CATSRGGGGYTF. The CDR3 DNA reads TGTGCCACCAGCAGAGGAGGGGGTGGCTACACCTTC. The full variable domain, rest sourced from reference TRBV15 and TRBJ1-2, is DAMVIQNPRYQVTQFGKPVTLSCSQTLNHNVMYWYQQKSSQAPKLLFHYYDKDFNNEADTPDNFQSRRPNTSFCFLDIRSPGLGDTAMYLCATSRGGGGYTFGSGTRLTVV.

This sequence joins TRBV6-6 and TRBJ2-7, with 10 bases lining up with TRBD1. Germline assignment: CDR1 MNHNY and CDR2 SVGAGI (reference sequence). V gave up 8 bases and J gave up 4 bases; unmatched junction bases: 8. This CDR3 comprises 14 residues. The CDR3 bases are TGTGCCAGCTCTCACCGGGACAGGGGTTACGAGCAGTACTTC. This codes for CASSHRDRGYEQYF.